One sample yielded the 3 T cell receptor beta chains listed below, sequenced in a study of regulatory T cells in long-lasting Graves disease. Time point noted: newly diagnosed GD, antithyroid drugs for less than 3 months. With RNA extracted from PBMCs as input, the TCR library was made. Investigators prepared the TCR beta libraries by applying iRepertoire HTBI primers and Arm-PCR of CDR3 regions. TCRdb reprocessed the multiplex PCR reads with MiXCR, giving one entry per CDR3 protein. The table has about 200,000 distinct CDR3 sequences, approximately 20% seen once; the top ten hold around 20%. Sequences were derived from peripheral blood mononuclear cells (PBMCs), sampled at new diagnosis, from a patient treated with antithyroid drugs. The receptors were gathered from a female donor with Graves disease.

The chain links TRBV20-1 to TRBJ2-1; 15 bases match TRBD2. V was clipped by 3 bases and J by 6 bases; unmatched bases: 6. The CDR3 has 16 residues. Germline CDR1 is DFQATT and CDR2 is SNEGSKA (reference sequence). CDR3 amino acids: CSARLLGLAGGNEQFF. CDR3 nucleotide sequence: TGCAGTGCTAGGCTTTTGGGACTAGCGGGGGGCAATGAGCAGTTCTTC.

This clonotype was recorded many times. The rearrangement joins TRBV4-2 to TRBJ2-5; 9 bases are a match to TRBD2. V gave up 4 bases and J gave up 5 bases; unmatched junction bases: 11. Germline CDR1 is LGHNA and CDR2 is YNFKEQ. This CDR3 has 16 amino acids. CDR3 in amino acids: CASSPTTSGSEETQYF. CDR3 bases: TGTGCCAGCAGCCCAACGACTAGCGGCAGTGAGGAGACCCAGTACTTC.

This clonotype has at least ten counts. J is TRBJ1-4 and V is TRBV7-9, with a possible D match to TRBD1 (5 bases). With 6 bases removed from V and 5 bases from J, the gap between germline ends came to 13 bases. Per the germline V gene, CDR1 is SEHNR and CDR2 is FQNEAQ (reference sequence). The CDR3 has 14 residues. The CDR3 sequence is CASREGLQNEKLFF. The DNA of the CDR3 is TGTGCCAGCAGGGAGGGGTTGCAGAATGAAAAACTGTTTTTT.